This TCR beta chain was sequenced during a study of metastatic and nonmetastatic thyroid tumors. Nobody among the patients had been given any treatment before thyroid surgery. This clone appeared many times. Using MiXCR, TCRdb re-called clones from the PCR reads. The repertoire includes tens of thousands of clones, under 15% of them detected once, and roughly 8.2% sits in the top ten. The J segment lost 3 bases and the V segment lost 0 bases, leaving 8 bases of the junction unmatched. This CDR3 has 17 amino acids. Germline assignment: CDR1 LGHNA and CDR2 YNFKEQ. The chain couples TRBV4-2 to TRBJ2-3; 8 nucleotides align to TRBD2. This TCR derives from a female donor with papillary thyroid cancer or a benign thyroid nodule (not recorded which). Some clones in this sample may be carry-over from other donors' samples. The sequenced sample consisted of tumor tissue. This CDR3 is CASSQEGREGRTDTQYF. Written as DNA, the CDR3 is TGTGCCAGCAGCCAAGAGGGACGGGAGGGCCGGACAGATACGCAGTATTTT.